This record looks at one TCR beta chain sequence and its context. Its antigen is unknown. The input lacks base qualities; no much larger clone sits a single base away. The sample belongs to a study of blood T cell repertoires in COVID-19 (dated by TCRdb to 2018 to 2020). Some background on the complete study: The collaborator samples originated in the United States, Italy and Spain and spanned the acute and convalescent phases of COVID-19. Sample metadata almost always included a de-identified subject ID, COVID-19 status, age in years and sex. The repertoires were released in a freely available public database meant as a resource for research on the immune response to SARS-CoV-2. The dataset comprised deeply sampled blood TCRbeta repertoires from subjects exposed to, actively infected with, or recovered from COVID-19. The samples were drawn from two sources: the first 160 participants of the ongoing ImmuneRACE study, and 950 to 1,500 subjects contributed by 6 global collaborators. HLA class I and class II types, where available, came from metadata supplied by the sample provider rather than from assay-based typing. The material from the prospective study consisted of cDNA or gDNA derived from T cells, B-cell-depleted T cells, or PBMCs.

In the prospective study, participants were 18 to 89 years old, resided in approximately 22 geographic areas of the United States, and were enrolled through a virtual design. To assign participants to cohorts, the prospective study relied on clinical history that participants themselves reported in a screening survey and a study questionnaire. Mobile phlebotomists in the prospective study collected whole blood, serum and a nasopharyngeal or oropharyngeal swab from every participant. Additional blood draws and questionnaires over an approximately two-month period could optionally be provided by prospective study participants. Prospective study blood samples were shipped either frozen or at room temperature before DNA extraction. The CDR3 has 13 amino acids, counting the end cysteine and phenylalanine. CDR3 DNA is the only sequence kept; it has 39 bases, read in frame from the first base. Relative to germline, V is 6 bases shorter and J is 6 bases shorter, with 14 bases between their ends.

TCRbeta CDR3 regions were amplified from genomic DNA using the immunoSEQ Assay, a bias-controlled multiplex PCR. On the study's bioinformatics: The number of nucleated cells in each sample was estimated from the amplification of reference gene primers within the assay. To quantify the absolute abundance of each unique TCRbeta CDR3 rearrangement, sequence reads were collapsed and filtered. For each sample, productive Simpson clonality was calculated as the square root of Simpson's diversity index across productive rearrangements. TCRdb re-hosts the immuneACCESS table, in-frame sequences only. Its copies lack some clones; in the studies checked, an unresolved V gene accounts for under half of them, and the cause for the rest is not known. For V, J and clone size, that table is used; D and trimming come from the DNA. This sample lists more than 110,000 clones; less than 90% were detected once. Together, the top ten hold 5.5% of the sample.

Broader findings and caveats from the paper: Clinical and demographic metadata were provided uncurated, with the amount varying by source and participant.

The sequencing sample was made of PBMCs or T cells enriched from blood (not recorded which). The chain is assembled from TRBV12-3 or TRBV12-4 and TRBJ1-2; the D gene is perhaps TRBD1, on 5 matching bases. The receptor was derived from a man in his forties or fifties with acute COVID-19. The nucleotides read TGTGCCAGCAGCTCTACGTGGGGGGATGGCTACACCTTC. It translates as CASSSTWGDGYTF.